The sequence of this T cell receptor beta chain was determined in a study of low-dose radiotherapy and immunotherapy resistance in tumors. Alpha- and beta-chain coverage of first-strand cDNA came from TRAV- and TRBV-specific primers. The authors ran around 22 PCR cycles to amplify TCRs with a constant-region primer and V-primer adapter. Via MiXCR, TCRdb re-called the reads, giving one row per CDR3 protein. The sample carries about 82,000 distinct CDR3 sequences, approximately 20% recorded once. Time point here: before trial treatment. This clonotype occurred a few times. Germline V gene sequence: CDR1 DFQATT, CDR2 SNEGSKA (reference sequence). The CDR3 loop spans 12 amino acids. V shed 5 bases, J shed 8 bases, and the junction held 8 bases outside the gene matches.

The TCR was taken from a male donor with prostate cancer. Sequences were derived from PBMCs, sampled before treatment. The chain joins TRBV20-1 to TRBJ2-5; 7 nucleotides line up with TRBD2. CDR3 DNA sequence: TGCAGTGCTGGGGGGGAGGTCGGAACCCAGTACTTC. It specifies CSAGGEVGTQYF.